The clone carrying this TCR beta chain showed up just a few times. Its antigen is unidentified. This specimen comes from a study of beta chain features in type 1 diabetes. Study findings and constraints: It was among patients, rather than healthy donors, that naive, central memory and Treg TCRB repertoires appeared more similar.

Expressed TCRB transcripts were sequenced because the isolated RNA had all been reverse transcribed beforehand. Roughly 3.7 million reads, on average, came from each naive, central memory and regulatory T cell sample. Assay used: immunoSEQ multiplex PCR; TCRdb lists only in-frame clones, some missing. The data contain 330,000 or so clones, about 19% of them singletons. Purity above 95% was achieved in all sorted populations. From germline, CDR1 is GTSNPN and CDR2 SVGIG (reference sequence). This CDR3 comprises 12 residues. Trimming pared 3 bases from V and 12 bases from J, leaving 17 bases between. The receptor was derived from a woman aged 18-29 years in good health. The V gene is TRBV30, the J gene TRBJ1-1, with a possible D match to TRBD1 (6 bases). The specimen sequenced was naive CD4+ T cells from blood. In DNA, the CDR3 is TGTGCCTGGAGCCGAGGGGGAACTTCATCTTTCTTT. As protein: CAWSRGGTSSFF.